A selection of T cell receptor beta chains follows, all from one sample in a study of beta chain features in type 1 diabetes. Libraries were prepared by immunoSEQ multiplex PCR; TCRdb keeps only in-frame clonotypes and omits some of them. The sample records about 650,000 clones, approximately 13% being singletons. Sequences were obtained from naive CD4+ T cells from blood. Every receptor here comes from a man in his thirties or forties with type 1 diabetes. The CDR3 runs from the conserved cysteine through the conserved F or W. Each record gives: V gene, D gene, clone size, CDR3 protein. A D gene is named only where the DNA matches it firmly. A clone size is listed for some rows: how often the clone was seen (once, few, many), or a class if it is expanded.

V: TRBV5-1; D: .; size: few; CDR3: CASSFVAGETQYF
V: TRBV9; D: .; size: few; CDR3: CASSEEPGDGGYNEQFF
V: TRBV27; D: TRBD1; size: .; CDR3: CASRDRGLSNQPQHF
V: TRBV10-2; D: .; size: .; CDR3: CASTQGSGANVLTF
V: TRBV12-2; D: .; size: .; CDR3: CASRLSPAGTGGGYTF
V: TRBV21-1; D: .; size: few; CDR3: CASSPGLCANQPQHF
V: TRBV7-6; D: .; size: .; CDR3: CASSLVKRETQYF
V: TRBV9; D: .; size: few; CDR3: CASSDRDYYGYTF
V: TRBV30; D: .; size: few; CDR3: CAWGPPPGSEQYF
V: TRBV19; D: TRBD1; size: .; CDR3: CASSIRDRDGYGYTF
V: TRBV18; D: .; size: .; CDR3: CASSPPSGGRSYGYTF
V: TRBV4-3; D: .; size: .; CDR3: CASSQDYGTTYEQYF
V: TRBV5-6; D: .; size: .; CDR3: CASSLDGIQYF
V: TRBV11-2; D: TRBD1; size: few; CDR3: CASSLAGTGPYEQYF
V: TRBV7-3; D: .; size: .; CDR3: CASSLMGAGVDEQFF
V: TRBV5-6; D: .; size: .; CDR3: CASSLRTVRSRETQYF
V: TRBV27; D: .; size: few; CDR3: CASRRQETQYF
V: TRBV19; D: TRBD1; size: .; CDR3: CASSIESAGGSPDTQYF
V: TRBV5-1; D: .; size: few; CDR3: CASSLIPQGVGELFF
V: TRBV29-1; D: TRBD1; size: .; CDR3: CSVSRDRANTEAFF
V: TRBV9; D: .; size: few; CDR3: CASSGGVTIQETQYF
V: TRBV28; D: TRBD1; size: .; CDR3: CASSLDRATQYF
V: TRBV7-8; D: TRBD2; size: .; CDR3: CASSPGGAGETQYF
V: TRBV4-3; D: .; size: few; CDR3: CASSQAPAVEQFF
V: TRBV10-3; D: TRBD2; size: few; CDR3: CAISESNLAGAITEETQYF
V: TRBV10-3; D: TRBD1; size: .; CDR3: CAISDRGQEDTQYF
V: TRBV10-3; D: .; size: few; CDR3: CAISAPNKVEGYTF
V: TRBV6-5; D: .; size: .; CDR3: CASSGGPAGNTIYF
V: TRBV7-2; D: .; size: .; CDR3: CASSLARSSSTDTQYF
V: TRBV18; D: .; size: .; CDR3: CASSAQGAYGYTF
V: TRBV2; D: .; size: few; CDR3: CASTPSSVGTPGELFF
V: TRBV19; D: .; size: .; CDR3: CASSPLEAGETQYF
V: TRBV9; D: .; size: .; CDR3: CASSTRIGELFF
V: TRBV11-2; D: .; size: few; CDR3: CASSFRSPRETQYF
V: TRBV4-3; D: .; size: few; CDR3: CASSQDYDGTQYF
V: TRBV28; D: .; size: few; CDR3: CASRPGLAKNIQYF
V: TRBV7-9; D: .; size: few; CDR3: CASSRQFQETQYF
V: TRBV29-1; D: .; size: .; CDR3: CSVGVVGKAKNIQYF
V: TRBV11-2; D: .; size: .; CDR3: CASSYYGTTGYTF
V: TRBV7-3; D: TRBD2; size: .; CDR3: CASSLLGLAANTGELFF
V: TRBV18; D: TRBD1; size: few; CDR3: CASSPPSGGPAGELFF
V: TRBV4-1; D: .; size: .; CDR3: CASSQGQALQGYEQYF
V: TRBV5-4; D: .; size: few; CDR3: CASSSTRRTDTQYF
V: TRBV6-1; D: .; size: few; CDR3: CASSGSGGISGANVLTF
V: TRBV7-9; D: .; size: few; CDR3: CASSRRLGQADYEQYF
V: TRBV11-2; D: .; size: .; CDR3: CASSLDRRYEQYF
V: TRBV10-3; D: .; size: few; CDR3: CAISEQAANTEAFF
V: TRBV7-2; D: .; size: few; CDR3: CAVSRGNQPQHF
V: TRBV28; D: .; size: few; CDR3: CASSPRSPRDTDTQYF
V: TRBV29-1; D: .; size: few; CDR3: CSVGGVRLRRGEQFF
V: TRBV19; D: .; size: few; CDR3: CASSISGANVLTF
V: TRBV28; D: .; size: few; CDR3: CASSPDSYEQYF